A single sample gave rise to the 32 T cell receptor beta chains below, sequenced in a study of blood T cell repertoires in COVID-19. The method was immunoSEQ multiplex PCR; TCRdb's version includes in-frame clones alone and lacks a portion of them. The sample holds around 280,000 clones, about 87% seen once. Source material: peripheral blood. These receptors came from a man aged 70 or older with acute or convalescent COVID-19.

The chain recombines TRBV19 with TRBJ1-4; 8 bases agree with TRBD1. The germline V gene encodes CDR1 LNHDA and CDR2 SQIVND (reference sequence). Trimming removed 5 bases from V and 0 bases from J; junction bases left unmatched: 8. The CDR3 is 17 amino acids. CDR3 bases: TGTGCCAGTAGTGTGCACAGGGGGAGGGCAACTAATGAAAAACTGTTTTTT. Protein: CASSVHRGRATNEKLFF.

J is TRBJ1-5 and V is TRBV19; 7 bases align to TRBD1. The CDR3 is 15 residues long. Germline loops: CDR1 LNHDA, CDR2 SQIVND (reference sequence). V was clipped by 7 bases and J by 0 bases; unmatched bases: 6. This chain's CDR3 is CASTGTDHSNQPQHF. As DNA, the CDR3 is TGTGCCAGTACCGGGACAGATCATAGCAATCAGCCCCAGCATTTT.

The table lists this clone with a few counts. The gene calls are TRBV14 and TRBJ2-7; TRBD1 matches at 8 bases. Germline trimming cut 4 bases from V and 3 bases from J; bases unmatched to any gene: 11. The length of the CDR3 is 16 residues. CDR1 SGHDN and CDR2 FVKESK come from the germline V gene. CDR3 amino acids: CASSPMTGAVFYEQYF. CDR3 nucleotide sequence: TGTGCCAGCAGCCCGATGACAGGGGCAGTATTCTACGAGCAGTACTTC.

The V and J genes are TRBV5-1 and TRBJ2-1; 7 positions agree with TRBD1. V was pared by 0 bases and J by 8 bases, with 11 bases of the junction left unmatched. The V gene's germline CDR1 is SGHRS and CDR2 YFSETQ. CDR3 size: 16 residues. The CDR3 loop reads CASSLARTGGSDEQFF. The DNA of the CDR3 is TGCGCCAGCAGCTTGGCCAGGACAGGCGGATCCGATGAGCAGTTCTTC.

The V and J genes are TRBV6-2 or TRBV6-3 and TRBJ2-5, with D perhaps TRBD2 (5 bases). Germline V lookup: CDR1 MNHEY, CDR2 SVGEGT. Trimming stripped 6 bases from V and 2 bases from J, with 13 bases between. The CDR3 sequence is 14 residues long. The CDR3 DNA reads TGTGCCAGCAGCCAACTAGAACGGCAAGAGACCCAGTACTTC. This encodes CASSQLERQETQYF.

This chain joins TRBV28 and TRBJ1-2, with D unclear. Germline CDR1 MDHEN, CDR2 SYDVKM. V was pared by 0 bases and J by 0 bases, with 11 bases between. The CDR3 runs to 16 residues. Here the CDR3 DNA reads TGTGCCAGCAGTTTATGGGCGGGAGACCCTAACTATGGCTACACCTTC. This translates into CASSLWAGDPNYGYTF.

V and J are TRBV6-5 and TRBJ2-3; 11 nucleotides match TRBD2. Trimming at V came to 0 bases and at J to 4 bases, leaving 3 bases not matched to a gene. Germline loops: CDR1 MNHEY, CDR2 SVGAGI. This CDR3 has 16 residues. CDR3 DNA: TGTGCCAGCAGTTACTCGACTAGCGGGAACTCAGATACGCAGTATTTT. Its translation: CASSYSTSGNSDTQYF.

This clone was recorded only once. J is TRBJ2-7 and V is TRBV19, with 8 bases fitting TRBD2. The CDR3 totals 17 residues. J was trimmed by 4 bases and V by 3 bases; bases with no gene match: 14. Per the germline V gene, CDR1 is LNHDA and CDR2 is SQIVND (reference sequence). In DNA, the CDR3 is TGTGCCAGTAGTATTGGGACCTCTGGGACTAGTCTTTACGAGCAGTACTTC. Translating gives CASSIGTSGTSLYEQYF. The full variable domain, with the rest looked up from reference TRBV19 and TRBJ2-7, is DGGITQSPKYLFRKEGQNVTLSCEQNLNHDAMYWYRQDPGQGLRLIYYSQIVNDFQKGDIAEGYSVSREKKESFPLTVTSAQKNPTAFYLCASSIGTSGTSLYEQYFGPGTRLTVT.

The count of this clone is one. The V gene is TRBV30, the J gene TRBJ2-7; 8 nucleotides agree with TRBD2. This CDR3 region has 13 residues. V lost 3 bases and J lost 1; bases outside the gene matches: 2. Germline lookup yields CDR1 GTSNPN and CDR2 SVGIG (reference sequence). CDR3 nucleotides: TGTGCCTGGAGAGGCGGGGGGTCCTACGAGCAGTACTTC. Its translation: CAWRGGGSYEQYF.

The J gene is TRBJ2-3, the V gene TRBV7-9; 9 bases are a match to TRBD2. The CDR3 loop spans 14 amino acids. V was pared by 5 bases and J by 6 bases, with 6 bases of the junction left unmatched. CDR1 and CDR2 (germline): SEHNR, FQNEAQ (reference sequence). This CDR3 is CASSKVAGADTQYF. The CDR3 DNA reads as TGTGCCAGCAGCAAAGTAGCGGGGGCGGATACGCAGTATTTT.

In its sample, this clone was seen once. The chain couples TRBV5-1 to TRBJ1-1; tentative D call: TRBD1 (6 bases). CDR1 and CDR2 from the germline V gene are SGHRS and YFSETQ. Trimming shortened V by 7 bases and J by 0 bases, and 19 bases separated the two germline ends. This CDR3 spans 16 amino acids. CDR3 sequence (DNA): TGCGCCAGCGCCCAGTTTGGACAGATCATGAACACTGAAGCTTTCTTT. Encoded protein: CASAQFGQIMNTEAFF.

J is TRBJ1-2 and V is TRBV5-8; 8 nucleotides line up with TRBD1. Germline V lookup: CDR1 SGHTS, CDR2 YDEGEE. Trimming cost V 4 bases and J 4 bases; bases outside gene matches: 6. The CDR3 is 14 amino acids. This CDR3 is CASSLKGQGYGYTF. CDR3 coding DNA: TGTGCCAGCAGCCTAAAAGGACAGGGCTATGGCTACACCTTC.

The genes are TRBV2 and TRBJ2-7; tentative D call: TRBD2 (7 bases). The germline V and J ends were trimmed by 2 bases and 7 bases, with 15 bases remaining between them. Germline CDR1 SNHLY, CDR2 FYNNEI. The CDR3 loop spans 14 amino acids. The CDR3 DNA follows: TGTGCCAGCAGTGAATGGGGGGGGCGAGGGGAGCAGTACTTC. This sequence encodes CASSEWGGRGEQYF.

V is TRBV19 and J is TRBJ2-5, with a possible D match to TRBD2 (6 bases). The CDR3 is 15 amino acids. The germline gives CDR1 LNHDA, CDR2 SQIVND (reference sequence). Trimming cost V 7 bases and J 4 bases, with 19 bases left between them. DNA of the CDR3: TGTGCCAGTACCTTAACCCGGGACTCTGGAGAGACCCAGTACTTC. Protein product: CASTLTRDSGETQYF.

This chain joins TRBV5-1 and TRBJ2-3; TRBD1 matches at 12 bases. This CDR3 has 14 amino acids. The junction had 4 bases not matched to a gene; V was cut back by 3 bases and J by 8 bases. The germline V gene has CDR1 SGHRS and CDR2 YFSETQ. The CDR3 nucleotides read TGCGCCAGCAGCTCGGGACAGGGGGCACCTACGCAGTATTTT. It translates to CASSSGQGAPTQYF. The full variable domain, rest sourced from reference TRBV5-1 and TRBJ2-3, is KAGVTQTPRYLIKTRGQQVTLSCSPISGHRSVSWYQQTPGQGLQFLFEYFSETQRNKGNFPGRFSGRQFSNSRSEMNVSTLELGDSALYLCASSSGQGAPTQYFGPGTRLTVL.

V gene TRBV19 combines with J gene TRBJ1-2; tentatively, D is TRBD1 (5 bases). Germline CDR1 and CDR2: LNHDA and SQIVND (reference sequence). The CDR3 extends over 15 amino acids. Trimming stripped 2 bases from V and 5 bases from J, with 15 bases between. CDR3: CASSITQGGWYGYTF. The CDR3, as DNA: TGTGCCAGTAGTATAACTCAGGGAGGTTGGTATGGCTACACCTTC.

V usage is TRBV19 and J usage is TRBJ1-1; the D is unclear. Germline values: CDR1 LNHDA, CDR2 SQIVND (reference sequence). V was shortened by 10 bases and J by 5 bases, with 11 bases between the two germline ends. CDR3 length equals 11 residues. CDR3 sequence reads: CATRRVTEAFF. In nucleotides, the CDR3 is TGTGCCACAAGGAGAGTTACTGAAGCTTTCTTT.

The chain carries TRBV5-1 and TRBJ2-5, with D uncertain. This CDR3 contains 14 residues. V lost 0 bases, J lost 5 bases, and 11 bases lay in between. The V gene's germline CDR1 is SGHRS and CDR2 YFSETQ. The CDR3 loop reads CASSLAFVRETQYF. CDR3 coding DNA: TGCGCCAGCAGCTTGGCTTTCGTCCGGGAGACCCAGTACTTC.

The rearrangement joins TRBV19 to TRBJ2-1; 7 bases agree with TRBD1. V shed 11 bases and J 2 bases; nucleotides not matched to a gene: 12. The CDR3 loop spans 15 amino acids. Germline values: CDR1 LNHDA, CDR2 SQIVND (reference sequence). The CDR3 reads CAGFIPGQTYNEQFF. The DNA for the CDR3 is TGTGCCGGATTTATTCCGGGACAGACCTACAATGAGCAGTTCTTC.

This chain connects TRBV28 to TRBJ1-2; the match to TRBD1 covers 8 bases. Germline assignment: CDR1 MDHEN and CDR2 SYDVKM. Trimming removed 4 bases from V and 0 bases from J; junction bases left unmatched: 4. CDR3 length equals 15 residues. The CDR3 DNA is TGTGCCAGCAGTTCGGGGACAGGCGCTAACTATGGCTACACCTTC. This translates into CASSSGTGANYGYTF.

This chain connects TRBV12-3 or TRBV12-4 to TRBJ1-2; D is ambiguous. Trimming took off 5 bases at V and 4 bases at J, with 8 bases between the two ends. This CDR3 region has 12 residues. The CDR3 sequence: CASSPGVYGYTF. DNA for the CDR3: TGTGCCAGCAGTCCCGGGGTCTATGGCTACACCTTC.

This clone is a singleton in its sample. The chain recombines TRBV18 with TRBJ1-4; D possibly corresponds to TRBD1 (5 bases). The CDR3 consists of 16 residues. The ends were cut back, 6 bases at V and 7 bases at J, with 21 bases in the middle. The V gene's germline CDR1 is KGHSH and CDR2 LQKENI. CDR3 amino acids: CASSPSAQAGREKLFF. CDR3 bases: TGTGCCAGCTCGCCATCGGCACAGGCGGGGCGTGAAAAACTGTTTTTT.

This chain links TRBV30 with TRBJ2-7; 9 positions agree with TRBD2. CDR3 length equals 14 residues. V dropped 2 bases and J dropped 6; count of bases not matched to a gene: 8. CDR1 and CDR2 from the germline V gene are GTSNPN and SVGIG (reference sequence). The CDR3: CAWSYGTSSLEQYF. CDR3 DNA sequence: TGTGCCTGGAGTTACGGGACTAGCTCCCTCGAGCAGTACTTC.

The chain combines TRBV5-1 with TRBJ2-3, with 7 bases lining up with TRBD2. V shed 0 bases and J 3 bases; nucleotides not matched to a gene: 4. This CDR3 comprises 15 residues. The germline CDR1 and CDR2 sequences are SGHRS and YFSETQ. CDR3 in amino acids: CASSLAGGGTDTQYF. CDR3 nucleotides: TGCGCCAGCAGCTTGGCGGGAGGAGGGACAGATACGCAGTATTTT.

This clone occurred once. The genes are TRBV5-4 and TRBJ2-5; TRBD2 agrees at 12 bases. V trimming: 3 bases; J trimming: 5 bases; junction bases outside the gene matches: 8. This CDR3 contains 16 residues. CDR1 is SGHNT, CDR2 YYREEE, per germline (reference sequence). CDR3 residues: CASSSASGGAVETQYF. The CDR3 region has the DNA TGTGCCAGCAGCTCGGCTAGCGGGGGGGCCGTGGAGACCCAGTACTTC.

The rearrangement joins TRBV9 to TRBJ2-2; 9 bases are shared with TRBD2. After removal of 4 bases from V and 4 bases from J, the junction contained 8 bases not matched to a gene. Germline CDR1 SGDLS, CDR2 YYNGEE. This CDR3 spans 16 amino acids. The CDR3 here is CASSPQAGGSTGELFF. CDR3 DNA: TGTGCCAGCAGCCCCCAGGCGGGAGGGTCCACCGGGGAGCTGTTTTTT.

This clone has just one count. The CDR3 spells CASSPAGQLKETQYF. Here the CDR3 DNA reads TGTGCCAGCTCACCAGCGGGACAGTTAAAGGAGACCCAGTACTTC. This chain links TRBV18 with TRBJ2-5; tentative D call: TRBD1 (7 bases). V gave up 2 bases and J gave up 5 bases, with 15 bases separating them. This CDR3 has 15 residues. Germline loops: CDR1 KGHSH, CDR2 LQKENI. Full variable domain (rest looked up from reference TRBV18 and TRBJ2-5): NAGVMQNPRHLVRRRGQEARLRCSPMKGHSHVYWYRQLPEEGLKFMVYLQKENIIDESGMPKERFSAEFPKEGPSILRIQQVVRGDSAAYFCASSPAGQLKETQYFGPGTRLLVL.

J is TRBJ1-3 and V is TRBV28; D ambiguous. Per germline, CDR1 MDHEN and CDR2 SYDVKM. The CDR3 length is 13 residues. The V and J ends lost 7 bases and 2 bases respectively, with 9 bases between them. The CDR3 region is CASTSRTGNTIYF. The DNA of the CDR3 is TGTGCCAGCACCAGTCGAACTGGAAACACCATATATTTT.

On this clone: Other nucleotide sequences in the sample specify the same CDR3. V and J are TRBV3-1 (or the pseudogene TRBV3-2) and TRBJ1-3; no clear D. This CDR3 region has 12 residues. Germline-derived CDR1 and CDR2 are LGHDT and YNNKEL (reference sequence). The CDR3 DNA reads as TGTGCTTCGCGGAGCTCTGGAAACACCATATATTTT. It codes for CASRSSGNTIYF.

This sequence joins TRBV3-1 (or the pseudogene TRBV3-2) and TRBJ2-1; no firm D call. With 4 bases removed from V and 4 bases from J, the gap between germline ends came to 2 bases. The CDR3 loop spans 11 amino acids. Germline V lookup: CDR1 LGHDT, CDR2 YNNKEL (reference sequence). CDR3 sequence: CASSLYNEQFF. The DNA for the CDR3 is TGTGCCAGCAGCCTATACAATGAGCAGTTCTTC.

CDR3 sequence reads: CASSGQDANEKLFF. Written as DNA, the CDR3 is TGTGCCAGCAGCGGACAGGATGCTAATGAAAAACTGTTTTTT. This chain connects TRBV6-5 to TRBJ1-4; 7 nucleotides agree with TRBD1. The CDR3 has 14 residues. V lost 6 bases to trimming and J lost 3 bases; unmatched junction nucleotides: 4. Germline V gives CDR1 MNHEY, CDR2 SVGAGI.

The rearrangement joins TRBV5-1 to TRBJ2-4; tentative D call: TRBD1 (5 bases). V lost 4 bases, J lost 9 bases, and 17 bases lay in between. The CDR3 sequence is 14 residues long. Germline CDR1 is SGHRS and CDR2 is YFSETQ. DNA of the CDR3: TGCGCCAGCAGCATCCAGGGTTCCGGCGTCATTCAGTACTTC. Translated, it gives CASSIQGSGVIQYF.